The clone carrying this TCR beta chain was seen only once. The germline CDR1 and CDR2 sequences are SGHRS and YFSETQ. The CDR3 covers 14 residues. The V end was cut by 0 bases, the J end by 2 bases, with 6 bases between. Libraries were prepared by immunoSEQ multiplex PCR; TCRdb keeps only in-frame clonotypes and omits some of them. Here the sample spans 2,500 or so clones, over 70% being singletons. This entry belongs to a study of immune cell composition in non-small cell lung cancer. The sequenced sample was lung tumor tissue. This TCR was sampled from a human donor with non-small cell lung cancer. The chain recombines TRBV5-1 with TRBJ2-1; D is unclear. The CDR3 region is CASSLDGPYNEQFF. The CDR3 DNA follows: TGCGCCAGCAGCTTGGATGGGCCCTACAATGAGCAGTTCTTC.